This T cell receptor (beta chain) originates from a study of cytomegalovirus exposure and HLA in healthy donors. Trimming cost V 3 bases and J 2 bases; bases outside gene matches: 2. This CDR3 comprises 15 residues. Germline values: CDR1 MDHEN, CDR2 SYDVKM. PCR primers comprised 60 Vbeta and 13 Jbeta primers. Original methodology: In a later analysis, of some 80 million unique beta chains, about 11 million appeared in at least two donors. Using immunoSEQ multiplex PCR, the repertoire was profiled, and TCRdb retains in-frame clones only, with some absent. Clone size and the V and J calls come from that table; the DNA yielded D and trimming. The data show 150,000 to 170,000 clones, around 79% seen once.

This chain connects TRBV28 to TRBJ2-2; 8 nucleotides match TRBD1. Sequenced sample: PBMCs. The origin of this receptor is a man aged 18 to 30 in good health and CMV-seronegative. DNA for the CDR3: TGTGCCAGCAGTTTGACAGGGGTAAACACCGGGGAGCTGTTTTTT. Translation gives CASSLTGVNTGELFF.